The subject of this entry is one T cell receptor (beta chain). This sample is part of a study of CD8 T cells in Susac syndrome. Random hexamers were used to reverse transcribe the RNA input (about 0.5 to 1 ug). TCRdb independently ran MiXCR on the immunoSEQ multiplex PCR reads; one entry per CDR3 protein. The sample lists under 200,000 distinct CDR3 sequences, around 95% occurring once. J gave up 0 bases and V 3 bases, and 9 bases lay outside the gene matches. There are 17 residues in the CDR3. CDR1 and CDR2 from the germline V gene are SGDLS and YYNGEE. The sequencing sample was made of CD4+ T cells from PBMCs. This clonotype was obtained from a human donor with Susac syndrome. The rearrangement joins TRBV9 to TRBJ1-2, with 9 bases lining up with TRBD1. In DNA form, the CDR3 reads TGTGCCAGCAGCGGTGGACAGGGGACTAACCCTAACTATGGCTACACCTTC. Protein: CASSGGQGTNPNYGYTF.